Listed below are T cell receptor beta chains from one sample, sequenced in a study of cytomegalovirus exposure and HLA in healthy donors. Profiled with immunoSEQ multiplex PCR; TCRdb holds only in-frame clones, not every one. The sample includes roughly 250,000 clones, around 85% seen only once; the top ten take 1.2%. The sequenced sample consisted of PBMCs. All receptors derive from a woman aged 25 to 39 in good health and CMV-seropositive. Both conserved end residues are part of each CDR3. A D gene is named only where the DNA matches it firmly. For some rows the clone size is stated as once, few or many, or as a class when expanded; others skip it.

TRBV5-4	TRBD1	once	TRBJ2-1	TGTGCCAGCAGCTTTGGACAGGGAACGAATGAGCAGTTCTTC	CASSFGQGTNEQFF
TRBV6-6	TRBD1	.	TRBJ1-4	TGTGCCAGCAGCAACCGGGACAGGGGAACTAATGAAAAACTGTTTTTT	CASSNRDRGTNEKLFF
TRBV5-5	TRBD1	.	TRBJ1-2	TGTGCCAGCAGCTATACTTCGGACAGGGGGCCCTATGGCTACACCTTC	CASSYTSDRGPYGYTF
TRBV27	.	.	TRBJ2-7	TGTGCCAGCAGTTTCTCACAGGGATACGAGCAGTACTTC	CASSFSQGYEQYF
TRBV25-1	TRBD2	.	TRBJ2-1	TGTGCCAGCAGTGAGAGGACTAGCTCCTACAATGAGCAGTTCTTC	CASSERTSSYNEQFF
TRBV20-1	.	.	TRBJ2-3	TGCAGTGTGGAGATAACAGATACGCAGTATTTT	CSVEITDTQYF
TRBV7-9	.	.	TRBJ2-7	TGTGCCAGCAGCTTAGGAGAAGAGGGTAGGGGGAACGAGCAGTACTTC	CASSLGEEGRGNEQYF
TRBV28	.	.	TRBJ1-1	TGTGCCAGCAGTTTAATGGCAGTCTTGAACACTGAAGCTTTCTTT	CASSLMAVLNTEAFF
TRBV29-1	.	.	TRBJ1-2	TGCAGCGCCCTACTCCAGGACAGAAGATATGGCTACACCTTC	CSALLQDRRYGYTF
TRBV29-1	TRBD2	.	TRBJ2-3	TGCAGCGTTGACGGCACTAGCGGGGGGAAACTCACAGATACGCAGTATTTT	CSVDGTSGGKLTDTQYF